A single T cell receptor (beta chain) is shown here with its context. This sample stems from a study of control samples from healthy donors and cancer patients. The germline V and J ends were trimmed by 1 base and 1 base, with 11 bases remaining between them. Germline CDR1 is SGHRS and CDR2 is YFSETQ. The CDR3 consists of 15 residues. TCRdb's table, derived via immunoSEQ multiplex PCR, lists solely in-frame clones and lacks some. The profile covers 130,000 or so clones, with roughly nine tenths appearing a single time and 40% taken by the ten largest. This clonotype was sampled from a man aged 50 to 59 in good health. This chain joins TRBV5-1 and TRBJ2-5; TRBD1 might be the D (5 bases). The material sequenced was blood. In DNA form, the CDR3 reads TGCGCCAGCAGCTTGACTTCGACAGCCCAAGAGACCCAGTACTTC. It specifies CASSLTSTAQETQYF.